This T cell receptor (beta chain) was sequenced in a study of molecular identifiers for immune sequencing clone quantification. Each library that profiled naive CD8 cells came from about 20,000 to 1,000,000 sorted cells with 10%, 30% or 50% RNA. The CD8+CD4-CCR7+CD45RA+ phenotype defined the sorted naive CD8 T cells. TCRdb re-derived calls from the PCR reads in MiXCR, one entry per CDR3 protein. The data contain roughly 50,000 distinct CDR3 sequences, 20% to 25% of them singletons. Study-level findings and limits: Clones with over 20 RNA copies captured over 99% of effector molecules but under 1% of naive ones.

This clonotype appeared many times. Its specificity is unknown. Germline-derived CDR1 and CDR2 are MNHEY and SVGEGT. Trimming cost V 6 bases and J 0 bases, with 20 bases left between them. The CDR3 runs to 17 residues. Sequenced sample: naive CD8+ T cells from blood, with Jurkat cell RNA spiked in. The subset here: FACS-sorted CD8+CD4-CCR7+CD45RA+ naive T cells. The source of this sequence is a human donor in good health. Some libraries in this study had Jurkat cell RNA spiked in. The gene calls are TRBV6-2 or TRBV6-3 and TRBJ1-1, with D perhaps TRBD1 (6 bases). The CDR3 loop reads CASSRQALVSMNTEAFF. The CDR3 bases are TGTGCCAGCAGCCGACAGGCCCTGGTCTCCATGAACACTGAAGCTTTCTTT.